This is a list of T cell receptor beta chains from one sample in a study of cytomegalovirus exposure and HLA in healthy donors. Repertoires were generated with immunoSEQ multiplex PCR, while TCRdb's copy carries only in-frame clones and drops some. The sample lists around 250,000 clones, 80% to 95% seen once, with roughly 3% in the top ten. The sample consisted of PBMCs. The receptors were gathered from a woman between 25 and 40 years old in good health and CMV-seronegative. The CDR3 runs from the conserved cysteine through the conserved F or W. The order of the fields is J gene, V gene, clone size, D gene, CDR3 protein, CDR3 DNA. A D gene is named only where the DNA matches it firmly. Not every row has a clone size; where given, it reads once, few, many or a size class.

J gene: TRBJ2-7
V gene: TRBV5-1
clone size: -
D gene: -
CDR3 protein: CASSPDPGRTYEQYF
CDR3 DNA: TGCGCCAGCAGCCCGGACCCCGGCAGAACCTACGAGCAGTACTTC

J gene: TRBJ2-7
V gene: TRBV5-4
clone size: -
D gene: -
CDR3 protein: CASSRRDTDYEQYF
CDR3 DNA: TGTGCCAGCAGCCGCCGGGACACCGACTACGAGCAGTACTTC

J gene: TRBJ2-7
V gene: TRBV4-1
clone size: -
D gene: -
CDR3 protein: CASSHTGDAYEQYF
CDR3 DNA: TGCGCCAGCAGCCATACGGGGGACGCCTACGAGCAGTACTTC

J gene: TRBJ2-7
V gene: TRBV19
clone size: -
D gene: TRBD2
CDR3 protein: CASSIAGSGSNEQYF
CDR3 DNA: TGTGCCAGTAGTATAGCGGGTAGCGGGAGCAACGAGCAGTACTTC

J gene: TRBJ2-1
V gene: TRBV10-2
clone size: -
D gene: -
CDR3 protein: CASTAVSSYNEQFF
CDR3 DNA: TGCGCCAGCACGGCCGTGAGCTCCTACAATGAGCAGTTCTTC

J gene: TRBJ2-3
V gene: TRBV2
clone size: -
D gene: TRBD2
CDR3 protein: CASSTGTSGKDTQYF
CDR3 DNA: TGTGCCAGCAGTACCGGGACTAGCGGGAAAGATACGCAGTATTTT

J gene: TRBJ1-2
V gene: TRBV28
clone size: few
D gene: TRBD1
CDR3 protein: CASSPGQGYGYTF
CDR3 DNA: TGTGCCAGCAGTCCCGGACAGGGCTATGGCTACACCTTC

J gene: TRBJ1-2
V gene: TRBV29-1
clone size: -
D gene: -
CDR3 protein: CSARGLGNYGYTF
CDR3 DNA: TGCAGCGCCCGGGGGCTGGGTAACTATGGCTACACCTTC

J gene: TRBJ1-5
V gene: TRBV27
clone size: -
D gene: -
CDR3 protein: CASSLAGVGQPQHF
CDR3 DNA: TGTGCCAGCAGTTTAGCAGGGGTCGGCCAGCCCCAGCATTTT

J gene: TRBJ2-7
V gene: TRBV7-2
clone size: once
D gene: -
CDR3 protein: CASSLVGYEQYF
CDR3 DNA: TGTGCCAGCAGCCTTGTCGGTTACGAGCAGTACTTC

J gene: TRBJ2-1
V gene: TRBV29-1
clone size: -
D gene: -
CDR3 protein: CSVLRSNGQFF
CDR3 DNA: TGCAGCGTCCTCCGCAGTAATGGGCAGTTCTTC

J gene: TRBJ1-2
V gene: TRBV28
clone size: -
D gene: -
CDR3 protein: CATPKGEGGYTF
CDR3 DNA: TGTGCCACCCCAAAGGGGGAAGGCGGCTACACCTTC